The next 7 T cell receptor beta chains were all read from a single sample in a study of tumor-infiltrating lymphocytes in primary liver carcinoma. A primer in the constant region served to generate TCR beta cDNA from 500 ng of total RNA. TCR beta libraries came from three nested multiplex PCR rounds using slightly modified ARM-PCR. For roughly 10 cycles apiece, the opening two PCR rounds ran with TRBV1-TRBV30 forward primers and a C-beta reverse primer. One entry per CDR3 protein results from TCRdb running MiXCR on the multiplex PCR reads. The sample lists roughly 78,000 distinct CDR3 sequences, about 64% occurring once. Bulk tissue was left unsorted, and RNA and DNA were co-extracted from about 19-30 mg of it. The sequenced sample was liver tumor tissue from sampling region 4. The sample's subset: tumor region T4, right-lateral pole. The receptors here all came from a woman aged 55-69 years with primary liver carcinoma and hepatitis B virus infection.

This clonotype has only a few counts. A read error may explain this, as a much larger clone is one base away. Given the absence of the conserved phenylalanine or tryptophan at the CDR3 end, a read error is likely. V usage is TRBV12-3 or TRBV12-4 and J usage is TRBJ1-5; the D gene is possibly TRBD1 (5 bases). This CDR3 has 18 residues. Trimming took off 3 bases at V and 0 bases at J, with 18 bases between the two ends. The CDR3 here is CASSFGQGGAVSNQPQHL. CDR3 nucleotide sequence: TGTGCCAGCAGTTTCGGGCAGGGAGGGGCGGTTAGCAATCAGCCCCAGCATCTT.

The CDR3 region has the DNA TGTGCCAGCTGTTCCTCACTTACTTACGAGCAGTACTTC. Amino acid sequence: CASCSSLTYEQYF. The chain carries TRBV6-5 and TRBJ2-7; unclear D gene. Germline-derived CDR1 and CDR2 are MNHEY and SVGAGI. The V end was cut by 8 bases, the J end by 4 bases, with 15 bases between. The CDR3 runs 13 residues.

This clonotype counts as medium-sized. The genes are TRBV29-1 and TRBJ2-7, with TRBD1 identical over 9 bases. Trimming at V came to 1 base and at J to 5 bases, leaving 0 bases not matched to a gene. The CDR3 extends over 12 amino acids. Germline CDR1 is SQVTM and CDR2 is ANQGSEA. This chain's CDR3 is CSVEGTGDEQYF. Here the CDR3 DNA reads TGCAGCGTTGAAGGGACAGGGGACGAGCAGTACTTC.

As regards this clonotype: This may come from a read error, since a much larger clone is one base off. V usage is TRBV5-4 and J usage is TRBJ2-6, with TRBD2 matching over 13 bases. Germline V lookup: CDR1 SGHNT, CDR2 YYREEE (reference sequence). The CDR3 loop spans 19 amino acids. The CDR3 nucleotides are TGTGCCAGCAGCCAGGGGGGGACTAGCGGGAACTCTAGGGCCAACGTCCTGACTTTC. Its translation: CASSQGGTSGNSRANVLTF.

Many counts were recorded for this clonotype. The chain couples TRBV28 to TRBJ1-1; D not certain. The CDR3 is 12 amino acids. Germline assignment: CDR1 MDHEN and CDR2 SYDVKM. CDR3 amino acids: CVVTTMNTEAFF. In DNA form, the CDR3 reads TGTGTCGTTACAACAATGAACACTGAAGCTTTCTTT.

A single count supports this clonotype. The chain joins TRBV11-2 to TRBJ2-4; D unclear. The V gene's germline CDR1 is SGHAT and CDR2 FQNNGV. Trimming removed 4 bases from V and 6 bases from J, with 13 bases in between. CDR3 size: 14 residues. CDR3 sequence (DNA): TGTGCCAGCAGCTCCCGTCCTGGAACAAACATTCAGTACTTC. Protein: CASSSRPGTNIQYF.

About this clonotype itself: One end of the junction fails to match germline, which may point to a read error. The chain is built from TRBV6-1 and TRBJ1-5; D is ambiguous. The CDR3 is 13 residues long. From germline, CDR1 is MNHNS and CDR2 SASEGT. Here the CDR3 reads CASSVTGAQPQHF. For the CDR3, the DNA is TGTGCTAGCAGTGTAACGGGCGCTCAGCCCCAGCATTTT.